This T cell receptor beta chain is drawn from a study of identical twins. TCRdb passed the 5' RACE reads through MiXCR, listing each CDR3 protein once. The sample holds a few hundred thousand distinct CDR3 sequences; approximately 17% are singletons and the top ten take about 12%. On this clonotype itself: Its antigen is unidentified.

General observations from the study: Weaker excess twin sharing was observed in beta out-of-frame sequences.

The sequence came from a man aged 50 to 60 in good health. Source material: naive T cells sorted from blood.

The CDR3 sequence: CSLLPSGRTDTQYF. DNA of the CDR3: TGCAGCCTCTTGCCTAGCGGGAGAACAGATACGCAGTATTTT. V and J are TRBV20-1 and TRBJ2-3; 10 bases map to TRBD2. Germline V gene sequence: CDR1 DFQATT, CDR2 SNEGSKA (reference sequence). This CDR3 region has 14 residues.